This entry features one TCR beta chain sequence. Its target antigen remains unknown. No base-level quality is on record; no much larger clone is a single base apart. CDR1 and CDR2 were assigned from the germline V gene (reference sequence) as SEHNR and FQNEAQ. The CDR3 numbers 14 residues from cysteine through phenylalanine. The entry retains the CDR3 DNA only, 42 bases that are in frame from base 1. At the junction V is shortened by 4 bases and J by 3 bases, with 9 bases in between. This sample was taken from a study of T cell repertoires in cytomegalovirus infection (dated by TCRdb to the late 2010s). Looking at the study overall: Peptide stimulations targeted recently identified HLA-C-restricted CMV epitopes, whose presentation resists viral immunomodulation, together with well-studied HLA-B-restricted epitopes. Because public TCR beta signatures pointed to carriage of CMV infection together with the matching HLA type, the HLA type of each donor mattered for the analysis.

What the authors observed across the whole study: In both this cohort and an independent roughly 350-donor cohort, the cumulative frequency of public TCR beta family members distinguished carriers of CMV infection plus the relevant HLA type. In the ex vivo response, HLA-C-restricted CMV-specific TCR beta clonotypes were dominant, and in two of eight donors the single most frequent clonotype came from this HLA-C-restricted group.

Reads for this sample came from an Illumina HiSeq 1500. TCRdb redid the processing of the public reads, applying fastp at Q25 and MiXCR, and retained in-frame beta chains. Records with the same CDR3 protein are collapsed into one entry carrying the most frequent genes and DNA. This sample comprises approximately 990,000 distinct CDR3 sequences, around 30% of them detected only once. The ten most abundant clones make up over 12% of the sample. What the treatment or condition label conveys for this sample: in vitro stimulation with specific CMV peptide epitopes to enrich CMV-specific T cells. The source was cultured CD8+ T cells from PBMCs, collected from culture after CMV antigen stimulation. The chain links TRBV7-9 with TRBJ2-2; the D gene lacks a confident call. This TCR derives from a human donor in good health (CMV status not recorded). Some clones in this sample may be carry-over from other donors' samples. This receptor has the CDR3 CASSSRIYTGELFF. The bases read TGTGCCAGCAGCTCCAGGATTTACACCGGGGAGCTGTTTTTT.